The clone carrying this TCR beta chain appeared a few times. Its antigen is currently unknown. The data stem from a study of T cell repertoires in cytomegalovirus infection. Study-level results: The cumulative frequency of public TCR beta families distinguished individuals who carried CMV together with the relevant HLA.

TCRdb reprocessed the reads with MiXCR, giving one entry per CDR3 protein. This table has about a million distinct CDR3 sequences, about a third appearing once. The V and J ends lost 4 bases and 8 bases respectively, with 12 bases between them. CDR1 MDHEN and CDR2 SYDVKM come from the germline V gene. The CDR3 totals 14 residues. J is TRBJ1-6 and V is TRBV28; D gene uncertain. Sequences were derived from cultured CD8+ T cells from PBMCs, sampled from culture after CMV antigen stimulation. The origin of this receptor is a human donor in good health (CMV status not recorded). Some clones in this sample may be carry-over from other donors' samples. For the CDR3, the DNA is TGTGCCAGCAGTTCCGACAATAATTATTCACCCCTCCACTTT. Protein: CASSSDNNYSPLHF. Based on the CDR3 plus reference TRBV28 and TRBJ1-6, the full variable domain is DVKVTQSSRYLVKRTGEKVFLECVQDMDHENMFWYRQDPGLGLRLIYFSYDVKMKEKGDIPEGYSVSREKKERFSLILESASTNQTSMYLCASSSDNNYSPLHFGNGTRLTVT.